The T cell receptor beta chain described here comes from a study of CD8 T cells in ankylosing spondylitis. General study points: There was a TCR beta motif, made of several highly homologous variants, that appeared characteristic of ankylosing spondylitis blood. According to the report, clones linked to the disease were significantly enriched in matched synovial fluid samples taken from ankylosing spondylitis patients.

In TCRdb, the 5' RACE reads were re-called with MiXCR into one record per CDR3 protein. This sample carries 210,000 or so distinct CDR3 sequences, 7% to 10% of them seen once, and the ten largest clones take around 4.4%. This clonotype was observed many times. Its antigen is as yet unknown. V lost 1 base and J lost 2, with 6 bases in between. The CDR3 spans 12 residues. CDR1 and CDR2 (germline): SQVTM, ANQGSEA. The V call is TRBV29-1, the J call TRBJ2-7; D remains unclear. The receptor was derived from a female donor with ankylosing spondylitis or in good health (not recorded which). Sequencing used blood, either unsorted or a sorted T cell fraction (not recorded which). DNA for the CDR3: TGCAGCGTTGAAGTAGGCACCTACGAGCAGTACTTC. Protein: CSVEVGTYEQYF.